One sample yielded the 10 T cell receptor beta chains listed below, sequenced in a study of T cell clonality in common variable immunodeficiency. These receptors' targets are unknown. Study-wide points: Common variable immunodeficiency TCR beta sequences reportedly had fewer deletions and N-nucleotide insertions.

Clones were read by immunoSEQ multiplex PCR, and TCRdb kept only the in-frame ones, dropping some. In total the sample includes tens of thousands of clones, none of them seen once. Material for sequencing was peripheral blood mononuclear cells. The receptors shown here come from a human donor with common variable immunodeficiency.

This clone is medium-sized within its sample. Read sequence stops 3 residues before the CDR3 end, and the germline J gene provides the missing end. The chain combines TRBV2 with TRBJ1-5, with D maybe TRBD1 (5 bases). V was pared by 2 bases and J by 5 bases, with 16 bases between. Germline CDR1 reads SNHLY; CDR2 reads FYNNEI. The CDR3 is made up of 16 amino acids. CDR3 sequence: CASSEREGRSDQPQHF. The DNA read from the CDR3 is TGTGCCAGCAGTGAAAGGGAGGGGAGGTCGGATCAGCCC.

This clone was observed many times. Coverage ceases 3 residues before the CDR3 finishes, and the germline J gene fills in the end. V gene TRBV20-1 combines with J gene TRBJ2-5, with a tentative D call TRBD1 (5 bases). The CDR3 sequence is 14 residues long. V was shortened by 0 bases and J by 5 bases, with 13 bases between the two germline ends. Germline CDR1 reads DFQATT; CDR2 reads SNEGSKA (reference sequence). CDR3 protein: CSARDGRGDETQYF. The CDR3 bases that were read are TGCAGTGCTAGAGATGGAAGGGGTGACGAGACC.

This clone turned up a few times. The read halts 3 residues ahead of the CDR3 end, with the missing end drawn from the germline J gene. This chain joins TRBV7-8 and TRBJ1-4; the match to TRBD1 covers 9 bases. Trimming at V came to 3 bases and at J to 7 bases, leaving 3 bases not matched to a gene. The CDR3 runs to 14 residues. Germline V lookup: CDR1 SGHVS, CDR2 FQNEAQ. The CDR3 reads CASSLGQGTEKLFF. Incomplete CDR3 DNA: TGTGCCAGCAGCTTGGGACAGGGAACTGAAAAA.

This clone was observed at least ten times. Sequencing ends 3 residues short of the CDR3 end; the germline J gene provides the rest. The rearrangement links TRBV7-6 to TRBJ2-5; 9 nucleotides align to TRBD1. This CDR3 region has 16 residues. Germline values: CDR1 SGHVS, CDR2 FNYEAQ. Trimming cost V 4 bases and J 1 base; bases outside gene matches: 7. The CDR3 sequence is CASSYANRGPQETQYF. The sequenced part of the CDR3 DNA is TGTGCCAGCAGCTACGCTAACAGGGGGCCCCAAGAGACC.

On this clone: The read ends 3 residues shy of where the CDR3 ends; the end is completed using the germline J gene. The chain carries TRBV19 and TRBJ1-3; TRBD1 matches 9 bases. Unmatched junction bases numbered 3, after V lost 7 bases and J lost 2 bases. The CDR3 consists of 14 residues. The germline CDR1 and CDR2 sequences are LNHDA and SQIVND (reference sequence). The CDR3: CASKGDRAGNTIYF. The covered CDR3 bases are TGTGCCAGTAAAGGGGACAGGGCTGGAAACACC.

About this clone itself: The read ends 3 residues early relative to the CDR3; the germline J gene fills the gap. V is TRBV19 and J is TRBJ1-3; 7 bases agree with TRBD1. Germline V CDR1 and CDR2: LNHDA, SQIVND (reference sequence). After removal of 5 bases from V and 1 base from J, the junction contained 5 bases not matched to a gene. The CDR3 length is 15 residues. Here the CDR3 reads CASSAKTGSGNTIYF. The DNA read from the CDR3 is TGTGCCAGTAGTGCCAAGACAGGGTCTGGAAACACC. Using reference TRBV19 and TRBJ1-3 for the parts outside the CDR3, the full variable domain is DGGITQSPKYLFRKEGQNVTLSCEQNLNHDAMYWYRQDPGQGLRLIYYSQIVNDFQKGDIAEGYSVSREKKESFPLTVTSAQKNPTAFYLCASSAKTGSGNTIYFGEGSWLTVV.

Ten or more counts support this clone. Read sequence stops 3 residues before the CDR3 end, and the germline J gene provides the missing end. The chain combines TRBV4-1 with TRBJ1-3, with D unclear. This CDR3 has 15 residues. Germline CDR1 MGHRA, CDR2 YSYEKL. Trimming pared 3 bases from V and 4 bases from J, leaving 13 bases between. The sequenced part of the CDR3 DNA is TGCGCCAGCAGCCAGGTCTGGACTGCCGGAAACACC. Translated, it gives CASSQVWTAGNT. The whole CDR3 region reads CASSQVWTAGNTIYF.

This clone has a count of ten or more. The read terminates 3 residues before the CDR3 end, so the remaining end is supplied by the germline J gene. The chain recombines TRBV5-1 with TRBJ2-3, with 8 bases that match TRBD2. The CDR3 extends over 16 amino acids. Looked up from germline, CDR1 is SGHRS and CDR2 is YFSETQ. V dropped 2 bases and J dropped 0; count of bases not matched to a gene: 5. CDR3 bases read: TGCGCCAGCAGCTTTGGCGGGGGGCACAGCACAGATACG. Translation gives CASSFGGGHSTDT. The full CDR3 reads CASSFGGGHSTDTQYF. Based on the CDR3 plus reference TRBV5-1 and TRBJ2-3, the full variable domain is KAGVTQTPRYLIKTRGQQVTLSCSPISGHRSVSWYQQTPGQGLQFLFEYFSETQRNKGNFPGRFSGRQFSNSRSEMNVSTLELGDSALYLCASSFGGGHSTDTQYFGPGTRLTVL.

At least ten counts were recorded for this clone. The read stops 3 residues short of the end of the CDR3; the missing end is completed from the germline J gene. This rearrangement joins TRBV2 to TRBJ1-1; D possibly corresponds to TRBD1 (6 bases). There are 10 residues in the CDR3. Germline values: CDR1 SNHLY, CDR2 FYNNEI. Incomplete CDR3 DNA: TGTGCCAGCTGGAGGGGGTGG. Protein: CASWRGW. Given in full, the CDR3 is CASWRGWAFF.

This clone was found a few times. From the germline J gene comes the end of the CDR3, since the read stops 3 residues before it. The chain uses TRBV5-1 and TRBJ2-1; 7 nucleotides align to TRBD1. Losses at the gene ends were 0 bases for V and 6 bases for J; bases not matched to a gene: 9. CDR1 SGHRS and CDR2 YFSETQ come from the germline V gene. CDR3 length: 16 amino acids. CDR3: CASSLEGQWVGNEQFF. The sequenced part of the CDR3 DNA is TGCGCCAGCAGCTTGGAGGGACAGTGGGTAGGCAATGAG.